The 21 T cell receptor beta chains in this list originate from one sample, sequenced in a study of control samples from healthy donors and cancer patients. The assay was immunoSEQ multiplex PCR, and TCRdb's table has in-frame clones only and misses some. The sample gives 150,000 to 200,000 clones, around 90% of which show up once; 1.4% is in the top ten. What was sequenced was blood. The source of these receptors is a man in his thirties or forties in good health.

The V call is TRBV6-5, the J call TRBJ1-5; TRBD1 aligns across 7 bases. The CDR3 extends over 16 amino acids. Per the germline V gene, CDR1 is MNHEY and CDR2 is SVGAGI. Unmatched junction bases numbered 7, after V lost 4 bases and J lost 1 base. This chain's CDR3 is CASSSYRGGSNQPQHF. The CDR3 DNA reads as TGTGCCAGCAGTTCCTACAGGGGAGGGAGCAATCAGCCCCAGCATTTT.

The chain carries TRBV5-3 and TRBJ1-1; 7 bases agree with TRBD1. TRBV5-3 is annotated as an ORF whose role is uncertain. J lost 3 bases, V lost 8 bases, and 4 bases had no gene match. The CDR3 is made up of 12 amino acids. CDR3 sequence: CARDRPDTEAFF. In DNA, the CDR3 is TGTGCCAGGGACAGGCCGGACACTGAAGCTTTCTTT.

This clone was recorded a few times. The chain recombines TRBV4-1 with TRBJ1-6, with D perhaps matching TRBD1 (6 bases). CDR1 is MGHRA, CDR2 YSYEKL, per germline. This CDR3 comprises 17 residues. Trimming left V 1 base short and J 2 bases short, with 12 bases between. DNA of the CDR3: TGCGCCAGCAGCCAAGTGGGCAGGGGAACCTATAATTCACCCCTCCACTTT. It yields the protein CASSQVGRGTYNSPLHF.

The CDR3 sequence is CASRGSGRTHNEQFF. The CDR3 bases are TGTGCCAGCAGGGGGAGCGGGAGAACCCACAATGAGCAGTTCTTC. The chain combines TRBV2 with TRBJ2-1; TRBD2 matches 8 bases. The CDR3 is 15 amino acids. V gave up 6 bases and J gave up 5 bases; unmatched junction bases: 9. The germline gives CDR1 SNHLY, CDR2 FYNNEI. Full variable domain (remainder filled in from reference TRBV2 and TRBJ2-1): EPEVTQTPSHQVTQMGQEVILRCVPISNHLYFYWYRQILGQKVEFLVSFYNNEISEKSEIFDDQFSVERPDGSNFTLKIRSTKLEDSAMYFCASRGSGRTHNEQFFGPGTRLTVL.

The chain is built from TRBV27 and TRBJ2-2; no firm D call. With 2 bases removed from V and 7 bases from J, the gap between germline ends came to 8 bases. CDR1 MNHEY and CDR2 SMNVEV come from the germline V gene (reference sequence). The CDR3 totals 13 residues. The CDR3 protein is CASSLDGLGELFF. Here the CDR3 DNA reads TGTGCCAGCAGTTTAGACGGCCTCGGGGAGCTGTTTTTT.

V and J are TRBV12-3 or TRBV12-4 and TRBJ2-1; TRBD2 matches at 8 bases. CDR3 size: 12 residues. The trim removed 6 bases at V and 7 bases at J, leaving 2 bases unmatched. The CDR3 loop is CASRREVNEQFF. The DNA of the CDR3 is TGTGCCAGCAGGCGGGAGGTGAATGAGCAGTTCTTC.

This rearrangement joins TRBV5-4 to TRBJ2-5, with 7 bases aligning to TRBD1. CDR1 is SGHNT and CDR2 is YYREEE in the germline V gene (reference sequence). The junction had 8 bases not matched to a gene; V was cut back by 1 base and J by 5 bases. This CDR3 is 15 amino acids long. CDR3 in amino acids: CASSLYRGGWETQYF. The CDR3 bases are TGTGCCAGCAGCTTGTACAGGGGTGGATGGGAGACCCAGTACTTC.

This clone was found once. This rearrangement joins TRBV6-5 to TRBJ1-6, with TRBD1 matching 8 bases. The CDR3 is made up of 14 amino acids. The V and J ends lost 5 bases and 6 bases, in that order; junction bases with no gene match: 3. CDR1 and CDR2 from the germline V gene are MNHEY and SVGAGI. This CDR3 reads CASSMDRANSPLHF. The CDR3 DNA follows: TGTGCCAGCAGTATGGACAGGGCTAATTCACCCCTCCACTTT.

V and J are TRBV6-5 and TRBJ1-1, with 8 nucleotides matching TRBD1. The germline gives CDR1 MNHEY, CDR2 SVGAGI. CDR3 length: 15 amino acids. V shed 7 bases, J shed 1 base, and the junction held 8 bases outside the gene matches. In DNA, the CDR3 is TGTGCCAGCAAGAGAGACAGGGGCCAGAACACTGAAGCTTTCTTT. Amino acid sequence: CASKRDRGQNTEAFF.

The V call is TRBV6-5, the J call TRBJ1-1; possible D gene TRBD1, 5 bases. CDR3 length: 14 amino acids. V was pared by 7 bases and J by 0 bases, with 12 bases between. Germline V gene lookup returns CDR1 MNHEY and CDR2 SVGAGI. CDR3 sequence (DNA): TGTGCCAGCACCCTTGGGACGCTGAACACTGAAGCTTTCTTT. It encodes CASTLGTLNTEAFF.

The rearrangement joins TRBV30 to TRBJ1-2; no clear D gene. The length of the CDR3 is 12 residues. V shed 0 bases and J shed 8 bases, with 10 bases lying between them. Germline assignment: CDR1 GTSNPN and CDR2 SVGIG (reference sequence). CDR3 nucleotides: TGTGCCTGGAGTGTAAGGTCGGACGGCTACACCTTC. This translates into CAWSVRSDGYTF.

On this clone: A junction boundary mismatches the germline segment, possibly from a read error. The same CDR3 is also encoded by other DNA sequences in this sample. The chain joins TRBV7-3 to TRBJ1-6; the D gene is possibly TRBD1 (5 bases). This CDR3 is built from 15 residues. Germline values: CDR1 SGHTA, CDR2 FQGTGA. CDR3 protein: CASSLRGGSNSPLHF. The CDR3 nucleotides read TGCGCCAGCAGCTTACGTGGGGGAAGTAATTCACCCCTCCACTTT.

This clone was detected only once. V gene TRBV29-1 combines with J gene TRBJ1-2; maybe TRBD1 (6 bases). Germline V gene lookup returns CDR1 SQVTM and CDR2 ANQGSEA. V was cut by 4 bases and J by 1 base, with 16 bases left in between. CDR3 size: 15 residues. CDR3 sequence reads: CSVGQGTTFNYGYTF. As DNA, the CDR3 is TGCAGCGTTGGTCAGGGGACAACTTTTAACTATGGCTACACCTTC.

The rearrangement uses TRBV7-2 and TRBJ2-1, with D possibly TRBD2 on 6 matching bases. The V gene's germline CDR1 is SGHTA and CDR2 FQGNSA. V lost 5 bases, J lost 9 bases, and 8 bases lay in between. The CDR3 has 11 residues. CDR3 amino acids: CASSRGVEQFF. The CDR3 DNA follows: TGTGCCAGCAGCCGCGGGGTTGAGCAGTTCTTC.

The chain uses TRBV19 and TRBJ1-2; weak D call: TRBD1 (5 bases). Trimming shortened V by 8 bases and J by 4 bases, and 8 bases separated the two germline ends. There are 11 residues in the CDR3. CDR1 LNHDA and CDR2 SQIVND come from the germline V gene (reference sequence). CDR3 DNA: TGTGCCAGTTGGGGGGGCTATGGCTACACCTTC. Amino acid sequence: CASWGGYGYTF.

A remark on this clone: Other DNA sequences in this specimen translate into the identical CDR3. The genes are TRBV11-2 and TRBJ2-5, with D uncertain. Between the trimmed V and J ends, which lost 1 base and 5 bases, there was a span of 8 bases. Germline V CDR1 and CDR2: SGHAT, FQNNGV. The CDR3 consists of 13 residues. The chain's CDR3 is CASSLVGRETQYF. For the CDR3, the DNA is TGTGCCAGCAGCTTAGTTGGCCGGGAGACCCAGTACTTC.

The chain uses TRBV28 and TRBJ2-3, with D hard to call. Per germline, CDR1 MDHEN and CDR2 SYDVKM. This CDR3 is 16 amino acids long. V was cut by 6 bases and J by 2 bases, with 18 bases left in between. CDR3 loop: CASSPNIALYTDTQYF. In DNA, the CDR3 is TGTGCCAGCAGCCCTAATATCGCACTATACACAGATACGCAGTATTTT.

The rearrangement joins TRBV5-1 to TRBJ1-1; the D is unclear. V was shortened by 0 bases and J by 1 base, with 13 bases between the two germline ends. The CDR3 runs 16 residues. Per the germline V gene, CDR1 is SGHRS and CDR2 is YFSETQ. CDR3 loop: CASSLGPGVPNTEAFF. As DNA, the CDR3 is TGCGCCAGCAGCTTGGGCCCCGGGGTCCCGAACACTGAAGCTTTCTTT.

The genes are TRBV19 and TRBJ1-5, with 12 bases identical to TRBD1. This CDR3 has 14 residues. Per the germline V gene, CDR1 is LNHDA and CDR2 is SQIVND (reference sequence). The ends lost 6 bases at V and 11 bases at J; junction bases unmatched: 8. The CDR3 is CASSRDRGLAAQHF. The CDR3 region has the DNA TGTGCCAGTAGCCGGGACAGGGGGCTAGCGGCCCAGCATTTT.

V is TRBV5-1 and J is TRBJ1-1, with D maybe TRBD1 (5 bases). The CDR3 length is 12 residues. Germline V CDR1 and CDR2: SGHRS, YFSETQ. The V end was cut by 4 bases, the J end by 4 bases, with 8 bases between. CDR3: CASSERGTEAFF. The CDR3 region has the DNA TGCGCCAGCAGCGAAAGGGGCACTGAAGCTTTCTTT.

This chain links TRBV27 with TRBJ1-1; 10 bases fit TRBD1. The CDR3 extends over 17 amino acids. Germline loops: CDR1 MNHEY, CDR2 SMNVEV (reference sequence). The V and J ends lost 3 bases and 0 bases, in that order; junction bases with no gene match: 7. CDR3 protein: CASSLTGGGVVNTEAFF. In nucleotides, the CDR3 is TGTGCCAGCAGTTTGACAGGGGGCGGGGTGGTGAACACTGAAGCTTTCTTT.